A selection of T cell receptor beta chains follows, all from one sample in a study of cytomegalovirus exposure and HLA in healthy donors. Profiled with immunoSEQ multiplex PCR; TCRdb holds only in-frame clones, not every one. The repertoire has 80,000 to 95,000 clones, roughly 81% of them found once; the top ten carry 5.6%. Sequencing was performed on PBMCs. The receptors derive from a woman between 18 and 29 years old in good health and CMV-seropositive. The CDR3 runs from the conserved cysteine through the conserved F or W. The D gene is left open where the match is weak. Not all rows give a size; the values are once, few, many and, for expanded clones, a class.

V gene: TRBV27
clone size: -
D gene: -
J gene: TRBJ2-3
CDR3 protein: CASSLEWGGAADTQYF
CDR3 DNA: TGTGCCAGCAGTTTGGAGTGGGGGGGCGCGGCAGATACGCAGTATTTT

V gene: TRBV28
clone size: -
D gene: -
J gene: TRBJ1-1
CDR3 protein: CASARDYNTEAFF
CDR3 DNA: TGTGCCAGCGCCCGGGACTATAACACTGAAGCTTTCTTT

V gene: TRBV4-2
clone size: -
D gene: -
J gene: TRBJ2-1
CDR3 protein: CASSQDILRVAHEQFF
CDR3 DNA: TGTGCCAGCAGCCAAGATATCCTACGGGTGGCGCATGAGCAGTTCTTC

V gene: TRBV5-1
clone size: -
D gene: TRBD1
J gene: TRBJ2-2
CDR3 protein: CASSFTSGGSSGELFF
CDR3 DNA: TGCGCCAGCAGCTTTACCTCAGGGGGCAGCTCCGGGGAGCTGTTTTTT

V gene: TRBV19
clone size: once
D gene: TRBD2
J gene: TRBJ2-3
CDR3 protein: CASSINPAGGNTQYF
CDR3 DNA: TGTGCCAGTAGTATAAACCCAGCGGGAGGTAATACGCAGTATTTT

V gene: TRBV7-3
clone size: -
D gene: TRBD1
J gene: TRBJ2-1
CDR3 protein: CASSYRTGERDNEQFF
CDR3 DNA: TGTGCCAGCAGCTACAGGACAGGGGAAAGAGACAATGAGCAGTTCTTC

V gene: TRBV29-1
clone size: -
D gene: -
J gene: TRBJ1-1
CDR3 protein: CSGRQMNTEAFF
CDR3 DNA: TGCAGCGGTAGACAGATGAACACTGAAGCTTTCTTT

V gene: TRBV5-6
clone size: once
D gene: -
J gene: TRBJ1-1
CDR3 protein: CASNKPRVPYTEAFF
CDR3 DNA: TGTGCCAGCAACAAACCCAGGGTTCCCTACACTGAAGCTTTCTTT

V gene: TRBV4-1
clone size: -
D gene: -
J gene: TRBJ2-3
CDR3 protein: CASSQVGRDRSDTQYF
CDR3 DNA: TGCGCCAGCAGCCAAGTTGGGCGGGATCGGTCAGATACGCAGTATTTT

V gene: TRBV7-6
clone size: -
D gene: -
J gene: TRBJ1-5
CDR3 protein: CARPPGGFQPQHF
CDR3 DNA: TGTGCCAGGCCCCCCGGCGGGTTTCAGCCCCAGCATTTT

V gene: TRBV29-1
clone size: -
D gene: TRBD2
J gene: TRBJ2-2
CDR3 protein: CSVVGTSGDNGELFF
CDR3 DNA: TGCAGCGTTGTAGGGACTAGCGGGGATAACGGGGAGCTGTTTTTT

V gene: TRBV19
clone size: few
D gene: TRBD1
J gene: TRBJ1-5
CDR3 protein: CASSMSTGGNQPQHF
CDR3 DNA: TGTGCCAGTAGTATGTCGACAGGGGGCAATCAGCCCCAGCATTTT

V gene: TRBV19
clone size: -
D gene: -
J gene: TRBJ1-6
CDR3 protein: CASSFGKLLGNSPLHF
CDR3 DNA: TGTGCCAGTAGTTTTGGAAAACTACTAGGGAATTCACCCCTCCACTTT

V gene: TRBV7-9
clone size: -
D gene: -
J gene: TRBJ2-5
CDR3 protein: CASSLARAGPKETQYF
CDR3 DNA: TGTGCCAGCAGCTTAGCCCGGGCGGGACCAAAAGAGACCCAGTACTTC

V gene: TRBV10-1
clone size: -
D gene: -
J gene: TRBJ1-1
CDR3 protein: CASRANKNTEAFF
CDR3 DNA: TGCGCCAGCAGGGCAAATAAGAACACTGAAGCTTTCTTT

V gene: TRBV7-9
clone size: few
D gene: -
J gene: TRBJ2-2
CDR3 protein: CASSPPVGLNTGELFF
CDR3 DNA: TGTGCCAGCAGCCCCCCCGTAGGACTGAACACCGGGGAGCTGTTTTTT

V gene: TRBV2
clone size: -
D gene: TRBD2
J gene: TRBJ2-5
CDR3 protein: CASSSLAGERKTETQYF
CDR3 DNA: TGTGCCAGCAGTTCTCTAGCGGGGGAACGGAAAACGGAGACCCAGTACTTC

V gene: TRBV5-1
clone size: -
D gene: -
J gene: TRBJ2-7
CDR3 protein: CASSLGQDYEQYF
CDR3 DNA: TGCGCCAGCAGCTTGGGCCAGGACTACGAGCAGTACTTC

V gene: TRBV4-1
clone size: -
D gene: -
J gene: TRBJ1-2
CDR3 protein: CASSQSQGTNYGYTF
CDR3 DNA: TGCGCCAGCAGCCAATCCCAGGGGACCAACTATGGCTACACCTTC

V gene: TRBV27
clone size: -
D gene: -
J gene: TRBJ1-2
CDR3 protein: CASVSGSGPPNYGYTF
CDR3 DNA: TGTGCCAGCGTTTCCGGTTCAGGGCCCCCTAACTATGGCTACACCTTC

V gene: TRBV9
clone size: -
D gene: -
J gene: TRBJ2-2
CDR3 protein: CASSGQGPRGTGELFF
CDR3 DNA: TGTGCCAGCAGCGGCCAGGGGCCCCGAGGCACCGGGGAGCTGTTTTTT

V gene: TRBV18
clone size: -
D gene: -
J gene: TRBJ2-5
CDR3 protein: CASSLGEIETQYF
CDR3 DNA: TGTGCCAGCTCACTTGGGGAGATTGAGACCCAGTACTTC

V gene: TRBV6-1
clone size: -
D gene: -
J gene: TRBJ2-1
CDR3 protein: CASSESGNEQFF
CDR3 DNA: TGTGCCAGCAGTGAATCGGGGAATGAGCAGTTCTTC

V gene: TRBV6-1
clone size: once
D gene: -
J gene: TRBJ1-2
CDR3 protein: CASSESRRAHFYYGYTF
CDR3 DNA: TGTGCCAGCAGTGAATCGAGGAGGGCGCACTTCTACTATGGCTACACCTTC

V gene: TRBV4-1
clone size: -
D gene: TRBD2
J gene: TRBJ2-5
CDR3 protein: CASSQTLVTLAGSAYF
CDR3 DNA: TGCGCCAGCAGCCAAACCCTGGTCACACTAGCGGGGTCCGCCTACTTC

V gene: TRBV25-1
clone size: -
D gene: TRBD1
J gene: TRBJ1-2
CDR3 protein: CASSRDRNIGYTF
CDR3 DNA: TGTGCCAGCAGTAGGGACAGGAACATAGGCTACACCTTC

V gene: TRBV10-3
clone size: -
D gene: -
J gene: TRBJ1-6
CDR3 protein: CAISRGGDGGTPLHF
CDR3 DNA: TGTGCCATCAGCAGAGGCGGGGACGGTGGAACACCCCTCCACTTT

V gene: TRBV20-1
clone size: -
D gene: -
J gene: TRBJ2-1
CDR3 protein: CSARVGDFPFF
CDR3 DNA: TGCAGTGCTAGAGTTGGAGACTTCCCGTTCTTC

V gene: TRBV4-2
clone size: once
D gene: TRBD1
J gene: TRBJ1-2
CDR3 protein: CASSQTLTGESYGYTF
CDR3 DNA: TGTGCCAGCAGCCAAACTCTGACAGGGGAAAGCTATGGCTACACCTTC

V gene: TRBV2
clone size: -
D gene: -
J gene: TRBJ1-5
CDR3 protein: CASSEGRVNQPQHF
CDR3 DNA: TGTGCCAGCAGTGAGGGGAGAGTCAATCAGCCCCAGCATTTT

V gene: TRBV29-1
clone size: few
D gene: TRBD1
J gene: TRBJ1-1
CDR3 protein: CSVAPGGFSYTEAFF
CDR3 DNA: TGCAGCGTTGCCCCAGGGGGCTTTTCATACACTGAAGCTTTCTTT

V gene: TRBV18
clone size: -
D gene: TRBD2
J gene: TRBJ2-7
CDR3 protein: CASSPAGGIYEQYF
CDR3 DNA: TGTGCCAGCTCACCCGCGGGGGGTATCTACGAGCAGTACTTC

V gene: TRBV18
clone size: -
D gene: TRBD1
J gene: TRBJ2-2
CDR3 protein: CASSPGQGLTGELFF
CDR3 DNA: TGTGCCAGCTCCCCCGGACAGGGACTCACCGGGGAGCTGTTTTTT

V gene: TRBV19
clone size: once
D gene: -
J gene: TRBJ1-6
CDR3 protein: CASSPGGGSSSPLHF
CDR3 DNA: TGTGCCAGTAGCCCCGGCGGGGGTAGTAGTTCACCCCTCCACTTT

V gene: TRBV28
clone size: -
D gene: -
J gene: TRBJ2-6
CDR3 protein: CASRQLGGSGANVLTF
CDR3 DNA: TGTGCCAGCAGGCAATTAGGAGGCTCTGGGGCCAACGTCCTGACTTTC

V gene: TRBV5-6
clone size: few
D gene: -
J gene: TRBJ1-1
CDR3 protein: CASSLIALGASEAFF
CDR3 DNA: TGTGCCAGCAGCTTGATTGCTCTTGGGGCCTCTGAAGCTTTCTTT

V gene: TRBV10-3
clone size: -
D gene: -
J gene: TRBJ1-1
CDR3 protein: CATTGHGNTEAFF
CDR3 DNA: TGTGCCACCACAGGGCACGGAAACACTGAAGCTTTCTTT

V gene: TRBV5-6
clone size: once
D gene: -
J gene: TRBJ1-2
CDR3 protein: CASSLDRPSYGYTF
CDR3 DNA: TGTGCCAGCAGCTTGGACAGGCCCAGCTATGGCTACACCTTC

V gene: TRBV7-7
clone size: -
D gene: TRBD1
J gene: TRBJ2-5
CDR3 protein: CASSFTGTGETQYF
CDR3 DNA: TGTGCTAGCAGCTTCACCGGGACAGGGGAGACCCAGTACTTC

V gene: TRBV10-3
clone size: once
D gene: -
J gene: TRBJ1-1
CDR3 protein: CAIRMGVITEAFF
CDR3 DNA: TGTGCCATCAGAATGGGAGTAATCACTGAAGCTTTCTTT

V gene: TRBV13
clone size: -
D gene: -
J gene: TRBJ2-2
CDR3 protein: CASSSGLNTGELFF
CDR3 DNA: TGTGCCAGCAGCTCGGGACTGAACACCGGGGAGCTGTTTTTT

V gene: TRBV14
clone size: -
D gene: -
J gene: TRBJ1-1
CDR3 protein: CASSQVGGPNEAFF
CDR3 DNA: TGTGCCAGCAGCCAAGTAGGCGGCCCAAATGAAGCTTTCTTT

V gene: TRBV2
clone size: -
D gene: TRBD2
J gene: TRBJ2-7
CDR3 protein: CASSGSGSWYEQYF
CDR3 DNA: TGTGCCAGCAGTGGAAGCGGGAGCTGGTACGAGCAGTACTTC

V gene: TRBV20-1
clone size: -
D gene: -
J gene: TRBJ1-1
CDR3 protein: CSARNIVPAFF
CDR3 DNA: TGCAGTGCTAGAAACATCGTTCCAGCTTTCTTT

V gene: TRBV4-1
clone size: once
D gene: TRBD2
J gene: TRBJ2-5
CDR3 protein: CASSQTRLAGGQETQYF
CDR3 DNA: TGCGCCAGCAGCCAAACCCGACTAGCGGGAGGCCAAGAGACCCAGTACTTC

V gene: TRBV19
clone size: once
D gene: TRBD1
J gene: TRBJ2-7
CDR3 protein: CASSRGQGWYEQYF
CDR3 DNA: TGTGCCAGTAGTAGAGGACAGGGCTGGTACGAGCAGTACTTC

V gene: TRBV18
clone size: -
D gene: -
J gene: TRBJ2-3
CDR3 protein: CASSPRVAEGKDTQYF
CDR3 DNA: TGTGCCAGCTCACCACGGGTAGCGGAGGGGAAAGATACGCAGTATTTT

V gene: TRBV7-9
clone size: -
D gene: -
J gene: TRBJ2-1
CDR3 protein: CASRPSGNYNEQFF
CDR3 DNA: TGTGCCAGCAGACCATCCGGGAACTACAATGAGCAGTTCTTC

V gene: TRBV2
clone size: -
D gene: TRBD1
J gene: TRBJ1-5
CDR3 protein: CASSTPGTDTNQPQHF
CDR3 DNA: TGTGCCAGCAGTACTCCCGGGACAGATACCAATCAGCCCCAGCATTTT

V gene: TRBV5-6
clone size: -
D gene: -
J gene: TRBJ2-1
CDR3 protein: CASSMPGAYNEQFF
CDR3 DNA: TGTGCCAGCAGCATGCCCGGGGCCTACAATGAGCAGTTCTTC

V gene: TRBV28
clone size: -
D gene: TRBD2
J gene: TRBJ2-1
CDR3 protein: CASSAMELAGAGEQFF
CDR3 DNA: TGTGCCAGCAGTGCCATGGAGCTAGCGGGAGCGGGAGAGCAGTTCTTC

V gene: TRBV5-3
clone size: -
D gene: -
J gene: TRBJ1-4
CDR3 protein: CARSPPPSSATNEKLFF
CDR3 DNA: TGTGCCAGAAGCCCTCCCCCATCCTCAGCAACTAATGAAAAACTGTTTTTT

V gene: TRBV5-1
clone size: few
D gene: TRBD1
J gene: TRBJ1-1
CDR3 protein: CASSLRQGARTEAFF
CDR3 DNA: TGCGCCAGCAGCTTGCGACAGGGGGCGAGAACTGAAGCTTTCTTT

V gene: TRBV19
clone size: -
D gene: TRBD1
J gene: TRBJ1-6
CDR3 protein: CASSFPGQGANSPLHF
CDR3 DNA: TGTGCCAGTAGTTTCCCTGGACAGGGGGCGAATTCACCCCTCCACTTT

V gene: TRBV2
clone size: -
D gene: -
J gene: TRBJ1-1
CDR3 protein: CASSDESQANTEAFF
CDR3 DNA: TGTGCCAGCAGTGATGAGAGTCAGGCGAACACTGAAGCTTTCTTT

V gene: TRBV29-1
clone size: -
D gene: TRBD1
J gene: TRBJ2-7
CDR3 protein: CSLRKETGDFRSYEQYF
CDR3 DNA: TGCAGCCTCCGAAAGGAGACAGGGGACTTCCGCTCCTACGAGCAGTACTTC

V gene: TRBV28
clone size: -
D gene: -
J gene: TRBJ1-2
CDR3 protein: CASSKDSVGGYTF
CDR3 DNA: TGTGCCAGCAGCAAAGACTCGGTTGGTGGCTACACCTTC

V gene: TRBV4-2
clone size: once
D gene: -
J gene: TRBJ1-2
CDR3 protein: CASSPHTGTNYGYTF
CDR3 DNA: TGTGCCAGCAGCCCCCACACAGGGACCAACTATGGCTACACCTTC

V gene: TRBV7-3
clone size: -
D gene: TRBD1
J gene: TRBJ2-7
CDR3 protein: CASSYDTRGEQYF
CDR3 DNA: TGTGCCAGCAGCTACGATACCAGGGGGGAGCAGTACTTC